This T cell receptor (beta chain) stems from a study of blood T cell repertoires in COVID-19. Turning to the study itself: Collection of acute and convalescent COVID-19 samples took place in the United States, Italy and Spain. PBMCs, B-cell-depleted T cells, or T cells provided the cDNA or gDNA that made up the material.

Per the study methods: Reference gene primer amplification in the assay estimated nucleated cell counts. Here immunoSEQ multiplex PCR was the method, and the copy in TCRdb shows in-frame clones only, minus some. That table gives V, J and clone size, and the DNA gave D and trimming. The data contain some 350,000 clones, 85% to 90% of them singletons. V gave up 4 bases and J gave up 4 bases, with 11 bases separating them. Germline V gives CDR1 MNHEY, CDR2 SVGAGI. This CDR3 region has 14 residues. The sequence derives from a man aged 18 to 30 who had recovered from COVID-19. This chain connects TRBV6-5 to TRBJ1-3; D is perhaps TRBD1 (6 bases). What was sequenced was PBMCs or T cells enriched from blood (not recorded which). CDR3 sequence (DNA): TGTGCCAGCAGTTCCCGGACAGCCGGAAACACCATATATTTT. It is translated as CASSSRTAGNTIYF.